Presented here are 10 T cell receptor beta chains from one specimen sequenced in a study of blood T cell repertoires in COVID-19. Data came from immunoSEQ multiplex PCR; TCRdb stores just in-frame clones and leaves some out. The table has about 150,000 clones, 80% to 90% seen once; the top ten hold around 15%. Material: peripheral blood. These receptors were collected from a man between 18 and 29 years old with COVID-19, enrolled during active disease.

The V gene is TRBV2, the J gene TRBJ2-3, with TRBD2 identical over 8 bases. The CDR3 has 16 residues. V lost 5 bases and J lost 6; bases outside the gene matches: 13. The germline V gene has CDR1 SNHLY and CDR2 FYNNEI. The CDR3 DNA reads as TGTGCCAGCAGTCCCGTGGGGCGGGAGGTCCATGATACGCAGTATTTT. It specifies CASSPVGREVHDTQYF.

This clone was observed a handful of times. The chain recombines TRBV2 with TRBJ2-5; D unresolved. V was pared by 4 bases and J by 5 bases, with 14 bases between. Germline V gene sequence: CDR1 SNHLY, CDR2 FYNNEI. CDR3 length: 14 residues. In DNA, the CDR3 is TGTGCCAGCAGTGCACCTCCGTTTAGCGAGACCCAGTACTTC. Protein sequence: CASSAPPFSETQYF.

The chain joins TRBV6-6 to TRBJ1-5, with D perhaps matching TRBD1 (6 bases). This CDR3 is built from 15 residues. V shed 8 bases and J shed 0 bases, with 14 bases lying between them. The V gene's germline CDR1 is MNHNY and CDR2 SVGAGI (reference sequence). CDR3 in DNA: TGTGCCAGCTACCGGGACAACGATAGCAATCAGCCCCAGCATTTT. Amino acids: CASYRDNDSNQPQHF.

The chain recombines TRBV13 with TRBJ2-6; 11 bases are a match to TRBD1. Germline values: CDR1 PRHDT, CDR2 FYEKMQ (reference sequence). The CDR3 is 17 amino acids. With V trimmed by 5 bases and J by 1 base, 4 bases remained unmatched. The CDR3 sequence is CASSQGQGASGANVLTF. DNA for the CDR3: TGTGCCAGCAGCCAAGGACAGGGGGCGTCTGGGGCCAACGTCCTGACTTTC.

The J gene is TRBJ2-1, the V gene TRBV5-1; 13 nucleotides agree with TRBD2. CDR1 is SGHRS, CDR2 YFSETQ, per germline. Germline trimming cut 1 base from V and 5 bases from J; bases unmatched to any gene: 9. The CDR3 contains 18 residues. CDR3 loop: CASSLLGLAGAFDNEQFF. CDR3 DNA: TGCGCCAGCAGCTTGCTTGGACTAGCGGGAGCTTTTGACAATGAGCAGTTCTTC.

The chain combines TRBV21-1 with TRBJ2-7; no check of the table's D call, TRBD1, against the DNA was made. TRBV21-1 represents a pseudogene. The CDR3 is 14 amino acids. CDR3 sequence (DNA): TGTGCCAGCAGCATTGACAGGGAATCATACGAGCAGTACTTC. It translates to CASSIDRESYEQYF.

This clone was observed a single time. The CDR3 DNA sequence: TGTGCCAGCAGTTTAGTTGTGCCGAGCGGGAGAGCCGGGGAGCTGTTTTTT. It encodes CASSLVVPSGRAGELFF. The V gene is TRBV27, the J gene TRBJ2-2; 8 bases match TRBD2. The ends lost 2 bases at V and 6 bases at J; junction bases unmatched: 11. From germline, CDR1 is MNHEY and CDR2 SMNVEV (reference sequence). This CDR3 has 17 residues.

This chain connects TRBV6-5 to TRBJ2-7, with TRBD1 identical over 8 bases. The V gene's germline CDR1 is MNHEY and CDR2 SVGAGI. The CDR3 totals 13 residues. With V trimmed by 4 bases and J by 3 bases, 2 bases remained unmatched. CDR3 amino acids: CASSSDRDYEQYF. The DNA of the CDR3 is TGTGCCAGCAGTTCGGACAGGGACTACGAGCAGTACTTC.

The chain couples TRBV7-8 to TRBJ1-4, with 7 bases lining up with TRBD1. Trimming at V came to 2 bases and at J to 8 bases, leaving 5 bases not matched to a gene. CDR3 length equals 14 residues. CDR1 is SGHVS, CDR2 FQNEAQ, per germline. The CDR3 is CASSLWDSTEKLFF. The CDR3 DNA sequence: TGTGCCAGCAGCTTATGGGACAGCACCGAAAAACTGTTTTTT.

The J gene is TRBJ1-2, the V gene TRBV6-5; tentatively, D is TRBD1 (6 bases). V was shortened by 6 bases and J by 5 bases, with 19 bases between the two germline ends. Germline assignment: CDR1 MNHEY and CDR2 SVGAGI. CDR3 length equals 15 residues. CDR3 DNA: TGTGCCAGCAGCCCCCTCCAGACAGGTGGATATGGCTACACCTTC. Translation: CASSPLQTGGYGYTF.